This record covers a single TCR beta chain. Its antigen is unknown. TCRdb re-called the 5' RACE reads with MiXCR, one entry per CDR3 protein. The sample has 400,000 or so distinct CDR3 sequences, 15% to 25% seen once; the top ten hold 8.4%. The sample originates from a study of T-cell memory formation after mild COVID-19. Study-wide results and limits: Nothing confirmed that second-wave clones peaking on day 37 were specific for SARS-CoV-2.

Germline V lookup: CDR1 SGHRS, CDR2 YFSETQ. V shed 0 bases and J shed 5 bases, with 8 bases lying between them. The CDR3 consists of 14 residues. This chain links TRBV5-1 with TRBJ2-2, with D hard to call. The sample comprised PBMCs or a T cell subset sorted from them (not recorded which). The sequence derives from an adult woman who had mild COVID-19 (a few samples of this study predate the infection). Cell type and time point are not known. The CDR3 DNA reads TGCGCCAGCAGCTTGGCCTGGAAGACCGGGGAGCTGTTTTTT. Protein product: CASSLAWKTGELFF.